This TCR beta chain is drawn from a study of blood T cell repertoires in COVID-19 (dated by TCRdb to about 2020). Study-level background: Collaborator samples came from the United States, Italy and Spain and covered acute and convalescent phases of COVID-19. The prospective study material was composed of cDNA or gDNA derived from T cells, B-cell-depleted T cells, or PBMCs. Deeply sampled blood TCRbeta repertoires from subjects exposed to, actively infected with, or recovered from COVID-19 were included in the dataset. A freely available public database, intended as a resource for researchers studying the immune response to SARS-CoV-2, is where the repertoires were released. Samples came from the ongoing ImmuneRACE study (first 160 participants) plus 1,254 subjects from 6 global collaborators. Sample metadata almost always included a de-identified subject ID, COVID-19 status, age in years and sex. Where available, HLA class I and class II types were taken from metadata supplied by the sample provider and were not determined by assay-based typing. Broader findings and caveats from the paper: Clinical and demographic metadata were provided uncurated, with the amount varying by source and participant.

The collaborating institutions used their own protocols to collect whole blood in K2EDTA tubes. For TCRbeta analysis, collaborators shipped samples in one of three forms: frozen whole blood, isolated PBMCs, or DNA extracted from either of those sample types. Comments on this clone: This clone's antigen is unknown. Base qualities are not at hand, and no much larger clone is one base apart.

TCRbeta CDR3 regions were amplified from genomic DNA using the immunoSEQ Assay, a bias-controlled multiplex PCR. The published analysis was carried out like this. Within the assay, amplification of reference gene primers was used to estimate how many nucleated cells each sample contained. To quantify the absolute abundance of each unique TCRbeta CDR3 rearrangement, sequence reads were collapsed and filtered. For each sample, productive Simpson clonality was calculated as the square root of Simpson's diversity index over productive rearrangements. The clones in this table, taken by TCRdb from immuneACCESS, are in-frame only. Not every clone is retained; where verified, under half of the shortfall comes from an unresolved V gene, and the cause of the rest is unknown. V, J and clone size were drawn from that table, and D and trimming were deduced from the DNA. Here the sample has approximately 50,000 clones; more than 65% occur a single time. The top ten hold less than 8% of the sample.

V is trimmed back by 3 bases and J by 4 bases, and the junction contains 5 bases that no gene match accounts for. The CDR3 goes from the cysteine to the phenylalanine over 15 residues. This entry keeps only the CDR3 DNA: 45 bases, framed from base 1. Looking up the germline V gene yields CDR1 MNHEY and CDR2 SVGAGI. The sample was peripheral blood. In this chain, TRBV6-5 is recombined with TRBJ2-1; TRBD2 aligns with 8 central bases. The TCR sequence derives from a human donor in a cohort sampled during active COVID-19. The CDR3 region reads CASSYSGTYYNEQFF. The bases read TGTGCCAGCAGTTATAGCGGGACTTATTACAATGAGCAGTTCTTC.